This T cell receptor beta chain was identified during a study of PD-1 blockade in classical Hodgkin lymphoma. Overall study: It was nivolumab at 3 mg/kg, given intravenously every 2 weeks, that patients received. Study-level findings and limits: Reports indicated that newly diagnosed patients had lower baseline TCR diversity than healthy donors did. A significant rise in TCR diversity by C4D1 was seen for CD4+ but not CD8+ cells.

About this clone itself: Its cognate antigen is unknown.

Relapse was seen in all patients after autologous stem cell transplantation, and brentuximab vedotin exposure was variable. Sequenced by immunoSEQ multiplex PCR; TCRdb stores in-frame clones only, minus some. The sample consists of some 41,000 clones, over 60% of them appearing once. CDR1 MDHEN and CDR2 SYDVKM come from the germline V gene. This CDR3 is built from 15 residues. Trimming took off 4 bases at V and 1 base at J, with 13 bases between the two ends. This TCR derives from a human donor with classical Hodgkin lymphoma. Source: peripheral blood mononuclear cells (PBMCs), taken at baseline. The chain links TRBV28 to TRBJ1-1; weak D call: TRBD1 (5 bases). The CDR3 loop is CASSSPNTGNTEAFF. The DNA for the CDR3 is TGTGCCAGCAGTTCCCCTAATACAGGGAACACTGAAGCTTTCTTT.